The 10 T cell receptor beta chains below were found in one sample sequenced in a study of blood T cell repertoires in COVID-19. Some clones are missing from TCRdb's copy, which holds only in-frame ones; the method was immunoSEQ multiplex PCR. The repertoire holds roughly 100,000 clones, with about 87% as singletons. The material sequenced was peripheral blood. All receptors come from a human donor with COVID-19, enrolled during active disease. The donor label of this sample is uncertain.

This clone turned up a few times. V is TRBV9 and J is TRBJ1-5; D possibly corresponds to TRBD1 (6 bases). Trimming stripped 4 bases from V and 5 bases from J, with 16 bases between. The V gene's germline CDR1 is SGDLS and CDR2 YYNGEE. The CDR3 extends over 15 amino acids. This CDR3 reads CASSKGPAGDQPQHF. The CDR3 nucleotides are TGTGCCAGCAGCAAAGGACCTGCAGGGGATCAGCCCCAGCATTTT.

The J gene is TRBJ2-6, the V gene TRBV27; TRBD1 aligns across 7 bases. J gave up 5 bases and V 3 bases, and 7 bases lay outside the gene matches. CDR3 length: 16 residues. CDR1 is MNHEY and CDR2 is SMNVEV in the germline V gene (reference sequence). CDR3 sequence: CASSLTGNLRANVLTF. The CDR3 nucleotides read TGTGCCAGCAGTTTGACAGGGAACCTAAGGGCCAACGTCCTGACTTTC. Together with reference TRBV27 and TRBJ2-6, the CDR3 gives the full variable domain: EAQVTQNPRYLITVTGKKLTVTCSQNMNHEYMSWYRQDPGLGLRQIYYSMNVEVTDKGDVPEGYKVSRKEKRNFPLILESPSPNQTSLYFCASSLTGNLRANVLTFGAGSRLTVL.

The genes are TRBV30 and TRBJ1-5, with D hard to call. The CDR3 spans 15 residues. The germline V gene has CDR1 GTSNPN and CDR2 SVGIG (reference sequence). Trimming took 5 bases from V and 4 from J, leaving 18 bases between them. The CDR3 sequence is CAWDNPGERNQPQHF. The CDR3 DNA reads as TGTGCCTGGGATAATCCGGGAGAAAGGAATCAGCCCCAGCATTTT.

The chain employs TRBV5-1 and TRBJ1-1; D ambiguous. There are 17 residues in the CDR3. Trimming stripped 0 bases from V and 0 bases from J, with 15 bases between. From germline, CDR1 is SGHRS and CDR2 YFSETQ. The CDR3 loop reads CASSLAGGPGMNTEAFF. As DNA, the CDR3 is TGCGCCAGCAGCTTGGCCGGAGGGCCGGGAATGAACACTGAAGCTTTCTTT.

The chain joins TRBV3-1 (or the pseudogene TRBV3-2) to TRBJ1-6; 7 positions agree with TRBD1. Germline lookup yields CDR1 LGHDT and CDR2 YNNKEL (reference sequence). CDR3 length: 15 residues. Trimming removed 1 base from V and 9 bases from J; junction bases left unmatched: 6. CDR3 in amino acids: CASSQVGGRGSPLHF. The CDR3 DNA is TGTGCCAGCAGCCAAGTAGGGGGCCGGGGTTCACCCCTCCACTTT.

The gene calls are TRBV5-1 and TRBJ2-5, with 7 bases lining up with TRBD2. The CDR3 is 14 amino acids. V shed 4 bases and J 5 bases; nucleotides not matched to a gene: 8. CDR1 and CDR2 from the germline V gene are SGHRS and YFSETQ. The CDR3 coding sequence is TGCGCCAGCAGCCCGACTAGCCCTCAGGAGACCCAGTACTTC. This gives the protein CASSPTSPQETQYF.

The rearrangement links TRBV9 to TRBJ2-7; 12 positions match TRBD2. The CDR3 extends over 16 amino acids. The V and J ends lost 0 bases and 2 bases, in that order; junction bases with no gene match: 3. Per the germline V gene, CDR1 is SGDLS and CDR2 is YYNGEE. CDR3 sequence (DNA): TGTGCCAGCAGCGTAGGCACTAGCGGGAGGCCCTACGAGCAGTACTTC. Protein sequence: CASSVGTSGRPYEQYF. The variable domain in full, completed from reference TRBV9 and TRBJ2-7, reads DSGVTQTPKHLITATGQRVTLRCSPRSGDLSVYWYQQSLDQGLQFLIQYYNGEERAKGNILERFSAQQFPDLHSELNLSSLELGDSALYFCASSVGTSGRPYEQYFGPGTRLTVT.

The chain carries TRBV9 and TRBJ1-1; 8 nucleotides agree with TRBD1. The germline V gene encodes CDR1 SGDLS and CDR2 YYNGEE. The CDR3 consists of 17 residues. The V gene end was trimmed by 3 bases and the J gene end by 1 base; junction bases not matched to a gene: 11. DNA of the CDR3: TGTGCCAGCAGCGGAAACAGGGGGGCTAGTGAGAACACTGAAGCTTTCTTT. Encoded protein: CASSGNRGASENTEAFF.

The chain recombines TRBV27 with TRBJ1-1; D unclear. Germline CDR1 MNHEY, CDR2 SMNVEV (reference sequence). The CDR3 is made up of 14 amino acids. Trimming stripped 5 bases from V and 8 bases from J, with 18 bases between. The CDR3 DNA reads as TGTGCCAGCAGTCCCGCGGGGTCAGGTAGGGAAGCTTTCTTT. This codes for CASSPAGSGREAFF.

The V and J genes are TRBV7-8 and TRBJ2-7; TRBD2 is a possible D gene (5 bases). The germline V gene encodes CDR1 SGHVS and CDR2 FQNEAQ. Trimming left V 5 bases short and J 4 bases short, with 18 bases between. The CDR3 consists of 15 residues. The CDR3 DNA is TGTGCCAGCAGCCTACTCTCCCCGGGGATATACGAGCAGTACTTC. Amino acids: CASSLLSPGIYEQYF.